These 18 T cell receptor beta chains originate from one sample sequenced in a study of T-cell reconstitution after alpha-beta-depleted transplantation in children. Unique molecular identifiers were incorporated into the prepared TCRbeta library. TCRdb reprocessed the PCR reads with MiXCR, giving one entry per CDR3 protein. The data contain 350,000 to 400,000 distinct CDR3 sequences, roughly 20% of them singletons. Sample: PBMCs from the stem cell graft donor, taken from the stem cell graft. Receptor source: a human donor who donated a stem cell graft to a child with acute myeloid leukemia.

This clonotype showed up just a few times. The V call is TRBV20-1, the J call TRBJ2-1; D possibly uses TRBD1 or TRBD2 (5 bases each). The CDR3 extends over 16 amino acids. Trimming took 2 bases from V and 8 from J, leaving 22 bases between them. CDR1 is DFQATT and CDR2 is SNEGSKA in the germline V gene (reference sequence). As DNA, the CDR3 is TGCAGTGCTAGACCCTCCTTGGGGGTCGGGTACTATGAGCAGTTCTTC. It encodes CSARPSLGVGYYEQFF.

The chain combines TRBV4-3 with TRBJ2-5; a weak D match, TRBD2 (6 bases). CDR1 and CDR2 (germline): LGHNA, YSLEER. Trimming pared 0 bases from V and 3 bases from J, leaving 14 bases between. The CDR3 sequence is 16 residues long. The CDR3 region has the DNA TGCGCCAGCAGCCAAGATAGCCCTGGGGGGAAAGAGACCCAGTACTTC. Protein sequence: CASSQDSPGGKETQYF.

The chain is built from TRBV5-1 and TRBJ2-7, with 8 bases that match TRBD2. The CDR3 is 15 residues long. V trimming: 4 bases; J trimming: 1 base; junction bases outside the gene matches: 7. Germline assignment: CDR1 SGHRS and CDR2 YFSETQ. This CDR3 reads CASSPMTSASYEQYF. CDR3 bases: TGCGCCAGCAGCCCGATGACTAGCGCTTCCTACGAGCAGTACTTC.

This chain connects TRBV11-3 to TRBJ2-3; 8 positions match TRBD2. CDR1 SGHNT and CDR2 YENEEA come from the germline V gene. With 1 base clipped from V and 0 bases from J, the junction kept 6 bases outside the gene matches. The CDR3 extends over 17 amino acids. The CDR3 region has the DNA TGTGCCAGCAGCTTAGGTATAGCGGGAACTAGCACAGATACGCAGTATTTT. Translating gives CASSLGIAGTSTDTQYF.

For the CDR3, the DNA is TGTGCCAGCACCTCGGGACAGACGAACACCGGGGAGCTGTTTTTT. Residues: CASTSGQTNTGELFF. The rearrangement links TRBV27 to TRBJ2-2, with 7 bases matching TRBD1. Per the germline V gene, CDR1 is MNHEY and CDR2 is SMNVEV (reference sequence). The CDR3 totals 15 residues. After removal of 7 bases from V and 0 bases from J, the junction contained 5 bases not matched to a gene.

This clonotype occurred a few times. The chain is built from TRBV29-1 and TRBJ2-3; 9 bases agree with TRBD1. The CDR3 is 18 amino acids. V lost 4 bases to trimming and J lost 0 bases; unmatched junction nucleotides: 14. The V gene's germline CDR1 is SQVTM and CDR2 ANQGSEA. This CDR3 reads CSVVGQGRGTASTDTQYF. CDR3 bases: TGCAGCGTTGTAGGACAGGGGAGGGGGACTGCTAGCACAGATACGCAGTATTTT.

This chain connects TRBV12-3 or TRBV12-4 to TRBJ1-1; D call uncertain. This CDR3 is 14 amino acids long. Trimming removed 5 bases from V and 1 base from J, with 11 bases in between. CDR3 amino acids: CASSGLKGNTEAFF. In DNA form, the CDR3 reads TGTGCCAGCAGTGGCCTGAAGGGGAACACTGAAGCTTTCTTT.

The V call is TRBV5-6, the J call TRBJ2-1; D uncertain. V dropped 0 bases and J dropped 8 bases, with 15 bases sitting between them. The germline CDR1 and CDR2 sequences are SGHDT and YYEEEE. This CDR3 has 15 amino acids. This CDR3 is CASSLEGRRFDEQFF. Written as DNA, the CDR3 is TGTGCCAGCAGCTTGGAGGGTCGTAGATTCGATGAGCAGTTCTTC.

On this clonotype itself: Because it lacks the conserved phenylalanine or tryptophan at the end, this CDR3 is likely a read error. The chain couples TRBV12-3 or TRBV12-4 to TRBJ2-7, with D hard to call. V was shortened by 6 bases and J by 4 bases, with 13 bases between the two germline ends. CDR3 length: 13 amino acids. The CDR3 loop is CASSPGDGYEQYY. The CDR3 nucleotides are TGTGCCAGCAGCCCAGGAGATGGTTACGAGCAGTACTAC.

V usage is TRBV12-3 or TRBV12-4 and J usage is TRBJ2-2; the match to TRBD2 covers 12 bases. Germline trimming cut 7 bases from V and 4 bases from J; bases unmatched to any gene: 7. The CDR3 contains 16 residues. The CDR3 DNA follows: TGTGCCAGCAAGGCTAGCGGGAGGGGTAGCACCGGGGAGCTGTTTTTT. This encodes CASKASGRGSTGELFF.

Remarks on this clonotype: A much larger clone differs from this one at a single base, so this may be a read error. V usage is TRBV6-4 and J usage is TRBJ2-1; 10 nucleotides align to TRBD2. The germline V gene has CDR1 MRHNA and CDR2 SNTAGT. The V and J ends lost 10 bases and 0 bases, in that order; junction bases with no gene match: 6. The CDR3 has 15 residues. The CDR3 DNA is TGTGCCATCAGCCGGACTAGCGGCTCCTACAATGAGCAGTTCTTC. Translating it yields CAISRTSGSYNEQFF.

This clonotype appeared a few times. The chain links TRBV13 to TRBJ2-7, with 11 bases that match TRBD1. Germline trimming cut 5 bases from V and 6 bases from J; bases unmatched to any gene: 6. CDR3 length: 14 residues. Germline CDR1 PRHDT, CDR2 FYEKMQ (reference sequence). CDR3 region: CASSARDRGVEQYF. Here the CDR3 DNA reads TGTGCCAGCAGCGCCCGGGACAGGGGGGTCGAGCAGTACTTC. The full variable domain, in which reference TRBV13 and TRBJ2-7 provide the parts outside the CDR3, is AAGVIQSPRHLIKEKRETATLKCYPIPRHDTVYWYQQGPGQDPQFLISFYEKMQSDKGSIPDRFSAQQFSDYHSELNMSSLELGDSALYFCASSARDRGVEQYFGPGTRLTVT.

In DNA form, the CDR3 reads TGTGCCAGCAGCAAAGATGTGGGGCGCCTGGCCTACGAGCAGTACTTC. Its translation is CASSKDVGRLAYEQYF. The V gene is TRBV21-1, the J gene TRBJ2-7; no check of the table's D call, TRBD1, against the DNA was made. TRBV21-1 is tagged as a pseudogene. The CDR3 is 16 amino acids.

J is TRBJ2-1 and V is TRBV20-1, with 8 positions matching TRBD1. CDR3 length: 17 residues. J lost 10 bases, V lost 3 bases, and 20 bases had no gene match. The germline CDR1 and CDR2 sequences are DFQATT and SNEGSKA (reference sequence). CDR3 coding DNA: TGCAGTGCTAGGGACAGGGTGGGGGGATACGGTGTAGGGGAGCAGTTCTTC. Protein sequence: CSARDRVGGYGVGEQFF.

At least ten counts were recorded for this clonotype. The J gene is TRBJ1-2, the V gene TRBV12-3 or TRBV12-4, with D unresolved. The CDR3 is 15 residues long. The V gene lost 8 bases and the J gene lost 0 bases, with 16 bases spanning the gap. Here the CDR3 DNA reads TGTGCCAGCCGAGAGGGAGGCCCCGCTAACTATGGCTACACCTTC. This translates into CASREGGPANYGYTF.

In this sample, this clonotype turned up a few times. The V and J genes are TRBV15 and TRBJ2-1, with unresolved D. The germline V gene encodes CDR1 LNHNV and CDR2 YYDKDF (reference sequence). The CDR3 loop spans 13 amino acids. V shed 3 bases and J shed 13 bases, with 16 bases lying between them. For the CDR3, the DNA is TGTGCCACCAGCAGTCCTAGAGCTAGGCGACAGTTCTTC. Encoded protein: CATSSPRARRQFF.

There are a few counts of this clonotype. The chain combines TRBV20-1 with TRBJ1-2; D gene unclear. The CDR3 consists of 12 residues. Germline V CDR1 and CDR2: DFQATT, SNEGSKA (reference sequence). V was cut by 0 bases and J by 3 bases, with 5 bases left in between. The CDR3: CSARESDYGYTF. In DNA, the CDR3 is TGCAGTGCTAGAGAAAGCGACTATGGCTACACCTTC.

This clonotype has only a few counts. The chain is built from TRBV29-1 and TRBJ1-6; D uncertain. Germline lookup yields CDR1 SQVTM and CDR2 ANQGSEA. Trimming removed 4 bases at V and 7 bases at J, with 11 bases between. The CDR3 contains 13 residues. The CDR3 spells CSVVENWNSPLHF. The CDR3 bases are TGCAGCGTTGTCGAGAACTGGAATTCACCCCTCCACTTT.